A selection of T cell receptor beta chains follows, all from one sample in a study of CD8+ T cells in alopecia areata. Libraries were prepared by immunoSEQ multiplex PCR; TCRdb keeps only in-frame clonotypes and omits some of them. The sample records around 210,000 clones, around 65% being singletons. The sequencing here drew on CD4+ T cells sorted from blood, taken at week 4, from a patient treated with tofacitinib. These receptors originate from a human donor with alopecia areata. Both conserved end residues are part of each CDR3. D genes are given only for firm matches. Clone size, where shown, is once, few, many, or a class for clones that have expanded.

size	J	D	V	DNA	CDR3
-	TRBJ1-1	-	TRBV5-6	TGTGCCAGCAGCCTAACAGGCCTTGAAGCTTTCTTT	CASSLTGLEAFF
few	TRBJ2-5	-	TRBV4-2	TGTGCCAGCAGCCAAGAGCGGAGGGCTCAGACCCAGTACTTC	CASSQERRAQTQYF
few	TRBJ2-5	TRBD2	TRBV9	TGTGCCAGCAGCCCTAGAGCGGGGACTAGACAAGAGACCCAGTACTTC	CASSPRAGTRQETQYF
-	TRBJ2-1	-	TRBV15	TGTGCCACCGGGGAATACGATGAGCAGTTCTTC	CATGEYDEQFF
-	TRBJ2-3	-	TRBV29-1	TGCAGCGTTGAGGACCTCACCGTTACGCAGTATTTT	CSVEDLTVTQYF
few	TRBJ2-1	-	TRBV10-3	TGTGCCATCAGTGACAGGCCCTACAATGAGCAGTTCTTC	CAISDRPYNEQFF
-	TRBJ1-2	-	TRBV2	TGTGCCAGCAGTGGAGGGCCCGGACGTGGCTACACCTTC	CASSGGPGRGYTF
once	TRBJ2-3	-	TRBV27	TGTGCCAGGAGTTCGGGGGCTAGACTAGCCTCCTTCACAGATACGCAGTATTTT	CARSSGARLASFTDTQYF
-	TRBJ2-7	TRBD2	TRBV5-1	TGCGCCAGCAGCTTGACCTCCGGGACTAGTCCCTACGAGCAGTACTTC	CASSLTSGTSPYEQYF
-	TRBJ1-2	-	TRBV5-1	TGCGCCAGCAGCCTCGACTCTCGCGGCTACACCTTC	CASSLDSRGYTF
-	TRBJ2-1	TRBD1	TRBV5-4	TGTGCCAGCAGCTCCCGAACAGGGGGTATCCACAATGAGCAGTTCTTC	CASSSRTGGIHNEQFF
once	TRBJ2-1	TRBD2	TRBV4-1	TGCGCCAGCCGTGGACTAGCGGGGGGCAATGAGCAGTTCTTC	CASRGLAGGNEQFF
-	TRBJ2-2	-	TRBV4-2	TGTGCCAGCAGCCAAGATCGGGGTAGCGAGGGCGGGGAGCTGTTTTTT	CASSQDRGSEGGELFF
-	TRBJ1-5	-	TRBV7-2	TGTGCCAGCAGCCCGAAAGATGGCCATCAGCCCCAGCATTTT	CASSPKDGHQPQHF
-	TRBJ1-1	-	TRBV18	TGTGCCAGCTCACGGACGGGAGAGACTGAAGCTTTCTTT	CASSRTGETEAFF
-	TRBJ1-1	-	TRBV6-1	TGTGCCAGCAGTGAGATAATCTCGGACACTGAAGCTTTCTTT	CASSEIISDTEAFF
-	TRBJ1-5	-	TRBV30	TGTGCCTGGACTGCGACAGGACAGCCCCAGCATTTT	CAWTATGQPQHF
-	TRBJ1-1	TRBD1	TRBV30	TGTGCCTGGAGGTCGGACAGGGCTAGGACTAAAGCTTTCTTT	CAWRSDRARTKAFF
-	TRBJ2-5	-	TRBV6-5	TGTGCCAGCAGTTTCCGCCGATCGGACAGAAGAGAGACCCAGTACTTC	CASSFRRSDRRETQYF
-	TRBJ2-7	TRBD1	TRBV6-1	TGTGCCAGCAGACAGGCAGGGGGCGACGAGCAGTACTTC	CASRQAGGDEQYF
-	TRBJ2-3	-	TRBV5-4	TGTGCCAGCAGCAAGGTCCCCACAGATACGCAGTATTTT	CASSKVPTDTQYF
-	TRBJ2-1	TRBD1	TRBV2	TGTGCCAGCGGGGTACAGGGGTTAGGTGAGCAGTTCTTC	CASGVQGLGEQFF
-	TRBJ2-3	-	TRBV2	TGTGCCAGCAGTCCGGGGCTTAGCACAGATACGCAGTATTTT	CASSPGLSTDTQYF
-	TRBJ1-5	-	TRBV19	TGTGCCAGTAGTATAACGATTGGGGGCGCGGAGCCCCAGCATTTT	CASSITIGGAEPQHF
-	TRBJ2-3	-	TRBV29-1	TGCAGCGTTGAAACCCCCGGAAGGACAGATACGCAGTATTTT	CSVETPGRTDTQYF
-	TRBJ2-4	-	TRBV29-1	TGCAGCGTTGAAAATGTGGGGGAGAGGGGACAGTACTTC	CSVENVGERGQYF
-	TRBJ2-2	-	TRBV5-1	TGCGCCAGCAGCTGGGGCCAACACACCGGGGAGCTGTTTTTT	CASSWGQHTGELFF
few	TRBJ1-2	TRBD1	TRBV30	TGTGCCTTCCCGGGACAGGGAAATGGCTACACCTTC	CAFPGQGNGYTF
-	TRBJ2-3	TRBD2	TRBV4-2	TGTGCCAGCAGCCAAGATCTGGCGGGGGGCGTATATACGCAGTATTTT	CASSQDLAGGVYTQYF
once	TRBJ2-7	TRBD1	TRBV9	TGTGCCAGCAGCGTTGGGACAGGGTACTACGAGCAGTACTTC	CASSVGTGYYEQYF
-	TRBJ2-7	-	TRBV27	TGTGCCAGCAGTTTTGGGTACGGGGTAAGAACTTACGAGCAGTACTTC	CASSFGYGVRTYEQYF
-	TRBJ1-4	TRBD1	TRBV6-5	TGTGCCAGCAGTACTTCACAGGGGGCTGGTGAAAAACTGTTTTTT	CASSTSQGAGEKLFF
-	TRBJ1-2	-	TRBV25-1	TGTGCCAGCAGTGCAGGGGAGTTCTATGGCTACACCTTC	CASSAGEFYGYTF
-	TRBJ2-7	-	TRBV7-2	TGTGCCAGCAGCTTAGGTCAGGGCAACTACGAGCAGTACTTC	CASSLGQGNYEQYF
-	TRBJ2-3	-	TRBV4-3	TGCGCCAGCAGCCTCACAGAATACACAGATACGCAGTATTTT	CASSLTEYTDTQYF
-	TRBJ1-4	-	TRBV25-1	TGTGCCAGCAGGGGTTCATGGGGAGAAAAACTGTTTTTT	CASRGSWGEKLFF
few	TRBJ2-5	-	TRBV4-3	TGCGCCAGCACCGATCGGAGGCGTTTTCGGTACTTC	CASTDRRRFRYF
-	TRBJ1-1	-	TRBV5-4	TGTGCCAGCACCCCGGATCCGGGCGCGGTCGCTGAAGCTTTCTTT	CASTPDPGAVAEAFF
-	TRBJ1-2	-	TRBV30	TGTGCCTGGAGTGTAGGGTTGTCGGCCGGCTACACCTTC	CAWSVGLSAGYTF
few	TRBJ2-5	-	TRBV6-6	TGTGCCAGCACCGAAGGAGGGGGTTTAAAAGAGACCCAGTACTTC	CASTEGGGLKETQYF
-	TRBJ2-7	-	TRBV29-1	TGCAGCGCTCTGACGGGATACGAGCAGTACTTC	CSALTGYEQYF
-	TRBJ2-5	TRBD1	TRBV5-4	TGTGCCAGCAGCTCCCGTGGGACAGTCCTGCGAGAGACCCAGTACTTC	CASSSRGTVLRETQYF
-	TRBJ2-1	TRBD1	TRBV7-2	TGTGCCAGCAGCGCCAGAAGGGACAGGGTAGGCAATGAGCAGTTCTTC	CASSARRDRVGNEQFF
-	TRBJ1-5	-	TRBV5-4	TGTGCCAGCAGCCTCGGGGCGGAAAATCAGCCCCAGCATTTT	CASSLGAENQPQHF
-	TRBJ1-1	-	TRBV7-2	TGTGCCAGCAGTCAGGACAGAAAGAACACTGAAGCTTTCTTT	CASSQDRKNTEAFF
-	TRBJ2-2	-	TRBV7-9	TGTGCCAGCAGCTCGGGCCCATCACTCACGTCCGGGGAGCTGTTTTTT	CASSSGPSLTSGELFF
-	TRBJ2-3	-	TRBV4-3	TGCGCCAGCAGCCATCCCTTAGGGAATACGCAGTATTTT	CASSHPLGNTQYF
-	TRBJ2-7	TRBD1	TRBV5-1	TGCGCCAGCAGCCCGACAGGGATCCACGAGCAGTACTTC	CASSPTGIHEQYF
few	TRBJ2-1	-	TRBV29-1	TGCAGCGGCGCCAGGGGTTACTCCTACAATGAGCAGTTCTTC	CSGARGYSYNEQFF